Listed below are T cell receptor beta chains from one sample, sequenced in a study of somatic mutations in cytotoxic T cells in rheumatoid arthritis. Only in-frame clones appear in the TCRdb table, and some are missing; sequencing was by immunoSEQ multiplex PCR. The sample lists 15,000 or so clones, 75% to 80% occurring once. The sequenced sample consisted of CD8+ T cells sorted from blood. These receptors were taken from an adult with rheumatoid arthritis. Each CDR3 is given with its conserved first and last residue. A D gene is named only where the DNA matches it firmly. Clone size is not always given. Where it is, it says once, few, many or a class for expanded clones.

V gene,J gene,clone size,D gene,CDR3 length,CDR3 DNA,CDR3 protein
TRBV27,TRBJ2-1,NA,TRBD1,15,TGTGCCAGCAGTCCCCGGACAGGGGGCTGGAATGAGCAGTTCTTC,CASSPRTGGWNEQFF
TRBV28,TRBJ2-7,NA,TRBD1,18,TGTGCCAGCAGTTTAGGATACGGTGAGGGGGCGTTTTCCTACGAGCAGTACTTC,CASSLGYGEGAFSYEQYF
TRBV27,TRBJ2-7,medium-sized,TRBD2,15,TGTGCCAGCAGGGGAGGACTAGCGGAAACCTACGAGCAGTACTTC,CASRGGLAETYEQYF
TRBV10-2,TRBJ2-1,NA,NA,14,TGCGCCAGCATAGGCGTGAGCTCCTACAATGAGCAGTTCTTC,CASIGVSSYNEQFF
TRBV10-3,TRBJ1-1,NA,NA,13,TGTGCCATCAGTGAGCCGCCGAACACTGAAGCTTTCTTT,CAISEPPNTEAFF
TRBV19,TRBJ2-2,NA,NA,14,TGTGCCAGTAGTTCTAGCGTAAACACCGGGGAGCTGTTTTTT,CASSSSVNTGELFF
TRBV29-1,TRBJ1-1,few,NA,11,TGCAGCGTTGCGGGAGACACATTTGGGGAATTT,CSVAGDTFGEF
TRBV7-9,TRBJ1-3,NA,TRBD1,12,TGTGCCAGCAGCTTTACAGGGGTGGACATATATTTT,CASSFTGVDIYF
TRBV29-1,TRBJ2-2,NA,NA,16,TGCAGCGTTGAAGACTGGGGGACAACTAACACCGGGGAGCTGTTTTTT,CSVEDWGTTNTGELFF
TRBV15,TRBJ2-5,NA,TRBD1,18,TGTGCCACCAGCAGCCCCCTCCTGGGACAGGGAAGCAAAGAGACCCAGTACTTC,CATSSPLLGQGSKETQYF
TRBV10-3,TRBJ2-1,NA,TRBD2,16,TGTGCCATCAGTGAGTCGATGGCGGGAGGGCTCCATGAGCAGTTCTTC,CAISESMAGGLHEQFF